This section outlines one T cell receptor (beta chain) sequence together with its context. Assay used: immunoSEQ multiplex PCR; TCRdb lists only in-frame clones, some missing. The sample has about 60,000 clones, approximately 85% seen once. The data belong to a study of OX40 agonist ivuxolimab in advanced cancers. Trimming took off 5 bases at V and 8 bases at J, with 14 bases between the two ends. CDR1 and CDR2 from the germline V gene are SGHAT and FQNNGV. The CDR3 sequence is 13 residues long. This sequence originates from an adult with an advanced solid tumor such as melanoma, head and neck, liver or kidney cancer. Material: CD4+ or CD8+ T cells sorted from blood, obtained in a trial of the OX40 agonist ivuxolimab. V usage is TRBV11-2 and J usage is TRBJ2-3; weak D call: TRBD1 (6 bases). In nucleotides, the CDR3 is TGTGCCAGCAGCCCGCGGACAGTGACTACGCAGTATTTT. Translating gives CASSPRTVTTQYF.